This paragraph covers one T cell receptor beta chain sequence. The CDR3 has 17 residues. Trimming shortened V by 8 bases and J by 4 bases, and 25 bases separated the two germline ends. Germline V gene lookup returns CDR1 LNHDA and CDR2 SQIVND (reference sequence). The entry originates in a study of shared clonotypes between healthy human individuals. Produced via immunoSEQ multiplex PCR; TCRdb's table is partial and in-frame only. The sample has around 650,000 clones, about 95% seen once. Naivety among CD8 cells was defined by CD45RO negativity and positive CCR7 selection, thereby excluding terminally differentiated effector memory CD45RA+ cells.

The clonotype comes from a woman in her twenties or thirties in good health. Sequenced: naive CD8+ T cells sorted from blood. This chain links TRBV19 with TRBJ2-3; D uncertain. The DNA of the CDR3 is TGTGCCAGTCAGATTTCGGGCCTAGAGGCCATCGCAGATACGCAGTATTTT. Protein product: CASQISGLEAIADTQYF.